A single sample gave rise to the 4 T cell receptor beta chains below, sequenced in a study of cytomegalovirus exposure and HLA in healthy donors. The PCR used 60 Vbeta and 13 Jbeta primers. Clones were read by immunoSEQ multiplex PCR, and TCRdb kept only the in-frame ones, dropping some. This table holds some 120,000 clones, roughly a tenth found once. Sequencing was done on a sample of PBMCs. The receptors come from a man aged 25-40 years in good health and CMV-seronegative.

The CDR3 reads CASSVSRGLYNEQFF. CDR3 in DNA: TGTGCCAGCAGCGTTTCTAGGGGGCTCTACAATGAGCAGTTCTTC. The V gene is TRBV9, the J gene TRBJ2-1, with 7 bases aligning to TRBD1. With 2 bases clipped from V and 3 bases from J, the junction kept 5 bases outside the gene matches. Germline values: CDR1 SGDLS, CDR2 YYNGEE. This CDR3 is built from 15 residues.

Details on this clone: Other DNA sequences from this sample encode an identical CDR3 as well. The CDR3 coding sequence is TGTGCCATCCGGAACAGGGAGTCTTACAATGAGCAGTTCTTC. This sequence encodes CAIRNRESYNEQFF. The chain carries TRBV10-3 and TRBJ2-1, with D possibly matching TRBD1 (6 bases). V shed 8 bases and J shed 4 bases, with 15 bases lying between them. CDR3 length: 14 residues. From germline, CDR1 is ENHRY and CDR2 SYGVKD.

The CDR3 loop is CASSLTKTGIGNTIYF. The CDR3 nucleotides are TGTGCCAGCTCACTCACTAAAACAGGGATTGGAAACACCATATATTTT. The chain recombines TRBV18 with TRBJ1-3, with a tentative D call TRBD1 (6 bases). V lost 4 bases to trimming and J lost 3 bases, with 16 bases between them. CDR1 is KGHSH and CDR2 is LQKENI in the germline V gene. This CDR3 is built from 16 residues.

The table lists this clone with a few counts. The J gene is TRBJ2-7, the V gene TRBV7-8, with D perhaps matching TRBD1 (6 bases). Per the germline V gene, CDR1 is SGHVS and CDR2 is FQNEAQ. V was cut by 0 bases and J by 2 bases, with 8 bases left in between. The CDR3 is made up of 14 amino acids. Here the CDR3 reads CASSLAQGPYEQYF. The CDR3 region has the DNA TGTGCCAGCAGCTTAGCACAGGGTCCCTACGAGCAGTACTTC.